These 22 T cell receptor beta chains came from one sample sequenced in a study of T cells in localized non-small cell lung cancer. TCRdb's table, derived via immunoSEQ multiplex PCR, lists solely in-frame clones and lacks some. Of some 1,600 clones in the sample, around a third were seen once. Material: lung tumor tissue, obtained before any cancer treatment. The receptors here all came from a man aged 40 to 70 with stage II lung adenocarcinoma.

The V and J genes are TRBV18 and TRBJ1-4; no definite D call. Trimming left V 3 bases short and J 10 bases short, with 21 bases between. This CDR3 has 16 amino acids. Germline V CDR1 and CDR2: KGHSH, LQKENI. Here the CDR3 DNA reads TGTGCCAGCTCACCCACAACTGTAGTGGCGGAAGGAAAACTGTTTTTT. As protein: CASSPTTVVAEGKLFF. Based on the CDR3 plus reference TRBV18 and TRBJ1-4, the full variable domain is NAGVMQNPRHLVRRRGQEARLRCSPMKGHSHVYWYRQLPEEGLKFMVYLQKENIIDESGMPKERFSAEFPKEGPSILRIQQVVRGDSAAYFCASSPTTVVAEGKLFFGSGTQLSVL.

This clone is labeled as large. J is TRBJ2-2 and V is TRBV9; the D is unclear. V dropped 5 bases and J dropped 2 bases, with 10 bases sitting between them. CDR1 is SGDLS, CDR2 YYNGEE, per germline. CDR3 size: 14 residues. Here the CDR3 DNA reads TGTGCCAGCAGTCTCCTCGAAAACACCGGGGAGCTGTTTTTT. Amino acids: CASSLLENTGELFF. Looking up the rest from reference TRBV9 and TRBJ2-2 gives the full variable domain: DSGVTQTPKHLITATGQRVTLRCSPRSGDLSVYWYQQSLDQGLQFLIQYYNGEERAKGNILERFSAQQFPDLHSELNLSSLELGDSALYFCASSLLENTGELFFGEGSRLTVL.

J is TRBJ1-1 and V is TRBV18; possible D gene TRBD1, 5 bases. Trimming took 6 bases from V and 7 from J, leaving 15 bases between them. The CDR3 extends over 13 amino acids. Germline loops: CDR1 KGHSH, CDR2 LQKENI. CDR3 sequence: CASSHNPGGEAFF. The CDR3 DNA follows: TGTGCCAGCTCCCACAACCCTGGGGGTGAAGCTTTCTTT.

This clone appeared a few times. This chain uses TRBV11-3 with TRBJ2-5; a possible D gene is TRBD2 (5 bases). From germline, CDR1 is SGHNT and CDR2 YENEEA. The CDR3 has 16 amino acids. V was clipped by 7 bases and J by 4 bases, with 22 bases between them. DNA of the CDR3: TGTGCCAGCAACCCCCCCGCGGACCCCCGGGGAGAGACCCAGTACTTC. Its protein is CASNPPADPRGETQYF.

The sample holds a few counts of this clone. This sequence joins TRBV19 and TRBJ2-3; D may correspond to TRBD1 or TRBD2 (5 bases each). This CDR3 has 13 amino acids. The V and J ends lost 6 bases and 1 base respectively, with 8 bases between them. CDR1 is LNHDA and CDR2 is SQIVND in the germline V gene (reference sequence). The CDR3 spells CASSGDGTDTQYF. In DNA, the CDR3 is TGTGCCAGTAGCGGGGACGGCACAGATACGCAGTATTTT. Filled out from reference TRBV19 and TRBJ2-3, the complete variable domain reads DGGITQSPKYLFRKEGQNVTLSCEQNLNHDAMYWYRQDPGQGLRLIYYSQIVNDFQKGDIAEGYSVSREKKESFPLTVTSAQKNPTAFYLCASSGDGTDTQYFGPGTRLTVL.

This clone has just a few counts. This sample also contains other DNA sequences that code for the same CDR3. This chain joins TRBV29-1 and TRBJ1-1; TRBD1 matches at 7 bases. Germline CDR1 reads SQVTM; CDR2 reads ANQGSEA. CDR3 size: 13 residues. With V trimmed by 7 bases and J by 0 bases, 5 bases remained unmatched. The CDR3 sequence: CSARTGLNTEAFF. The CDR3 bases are TGCAGCGCCCGGACAGGACTGAACACTGAAGCTTTCTTT. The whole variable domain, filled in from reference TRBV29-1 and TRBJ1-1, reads SAVISQKPSRDICQRGTSLTIQCQVDSQVTMMFWYRQQPGQSLTLIATANQGSEATYESGFVIDKFPISRPNLTFSTLTVSNMSPEDSSIYLCSARTGLNTEAFFGQGTRLTVV.

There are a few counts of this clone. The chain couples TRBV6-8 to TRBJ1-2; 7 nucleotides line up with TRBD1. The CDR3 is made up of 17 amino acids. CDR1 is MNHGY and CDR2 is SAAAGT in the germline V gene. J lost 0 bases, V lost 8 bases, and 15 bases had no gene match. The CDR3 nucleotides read TGTGCCAGCGCCAGGGGGGACACGGAGCCTCCTAACTATGGCTACACCTTC. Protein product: CASARGDTEPPNYGYTF.

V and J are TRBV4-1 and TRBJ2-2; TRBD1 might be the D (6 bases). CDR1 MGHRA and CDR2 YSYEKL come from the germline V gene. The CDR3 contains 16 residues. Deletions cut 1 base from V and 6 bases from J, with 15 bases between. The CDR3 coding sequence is TGCGCCAGCAGCCAAGTTGGGTCAGGGGTAGCCGGGGAGCTGTTTTTT. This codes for CASSQVGSGVAGELFF.

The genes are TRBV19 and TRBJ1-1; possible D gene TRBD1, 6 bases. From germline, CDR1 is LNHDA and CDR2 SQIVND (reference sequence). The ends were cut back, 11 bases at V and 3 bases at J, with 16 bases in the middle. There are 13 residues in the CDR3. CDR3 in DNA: TGTGCCGCCGCCTTGGACAGTTACACTGAAGCTTTCTTT. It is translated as CAAALDSYTEAFF. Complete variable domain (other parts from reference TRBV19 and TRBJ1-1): DGGITQSPKYLFRKEGQNVTLSCEQNLNHDAMYWYRQDPGQGLRLIYYSQIVNDFQKGDIAEGYSVSREKKESFPLTVTSAQKNPTAFYLCAAALDSYTEAFFGQGTRLTVV.

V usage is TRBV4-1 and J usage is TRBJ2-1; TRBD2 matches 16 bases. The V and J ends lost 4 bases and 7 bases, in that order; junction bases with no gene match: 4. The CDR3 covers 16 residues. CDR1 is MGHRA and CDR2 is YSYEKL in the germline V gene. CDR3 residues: CASSPGTSGRVNEQFF. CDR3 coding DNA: TGCGCCAGCAGCCCCGGGACTAGCGGGAGGGTTAATGAGCAGTTCTTC.

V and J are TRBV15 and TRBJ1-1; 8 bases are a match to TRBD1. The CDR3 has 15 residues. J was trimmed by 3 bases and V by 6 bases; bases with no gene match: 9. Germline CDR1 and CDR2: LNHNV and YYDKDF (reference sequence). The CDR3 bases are TGTGCCACCAGTCCCCGGGACAGGAGGGACACTGAAGCTTTCTTT. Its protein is CATSPRDRRDTEAFF. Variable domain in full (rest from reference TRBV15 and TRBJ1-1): DAMVIQNPRYQVTQFGKPVTLSCSQTLNHNVMYWYQQKSSQAPKLLFHYYDKDFNNEADTPDNFQSRRPNTSFCFLDIRSPGLGDTAMYLCATSPRDRRDTEAFFGQGTRLTVV.

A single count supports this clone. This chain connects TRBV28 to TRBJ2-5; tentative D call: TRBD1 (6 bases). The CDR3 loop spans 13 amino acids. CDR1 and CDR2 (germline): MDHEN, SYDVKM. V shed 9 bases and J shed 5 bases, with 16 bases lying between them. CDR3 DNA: TGTGCCAGTACACTCCCAGGGGAGGAGACCCAGTACTTC. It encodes CASTLPGEETQYF.

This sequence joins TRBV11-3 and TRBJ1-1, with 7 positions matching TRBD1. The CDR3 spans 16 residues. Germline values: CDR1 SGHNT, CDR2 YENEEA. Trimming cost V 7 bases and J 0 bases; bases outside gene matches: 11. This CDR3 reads CASNQQAGGMNTEAFF. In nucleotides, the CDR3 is TGTGCCAGCAACCAACAGGCAGGGGGGATGAACACTGAAGCTTTCTTT.

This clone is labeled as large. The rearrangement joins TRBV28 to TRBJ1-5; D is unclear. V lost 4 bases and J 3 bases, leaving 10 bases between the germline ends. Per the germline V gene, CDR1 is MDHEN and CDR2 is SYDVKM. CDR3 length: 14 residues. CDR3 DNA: TGTGCCAGCAGTTATTCAGGCGACAATCAGCCCCAGCATTTT. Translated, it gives CASSYSGDNQPQHF.

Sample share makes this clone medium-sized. The CDR3 sequence is CASRTQRAADTEAFF. The CDR3 DNA sequence: TGTGCCAGCAGAACACAGAGGGCCGCCGACACTGAAGCTTTCTTT. The chain combines TRBV6-8 with TRBJ1-1, with D unresolved. Germline loops: CDR1 MNHGY, CDR2 SAAAGT. The CDR3 is 15 residues long. The V and J ends lost 6 bases and 3 bases respectively, with 17 bases between them.

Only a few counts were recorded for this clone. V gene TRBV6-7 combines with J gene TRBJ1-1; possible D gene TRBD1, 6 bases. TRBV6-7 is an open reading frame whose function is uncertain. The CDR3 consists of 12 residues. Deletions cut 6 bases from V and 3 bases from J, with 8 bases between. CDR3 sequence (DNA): TGTGCCAGCAGCTACAGGGACACTGAAGCTTTCTTT. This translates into CASSYRDTEAFF.

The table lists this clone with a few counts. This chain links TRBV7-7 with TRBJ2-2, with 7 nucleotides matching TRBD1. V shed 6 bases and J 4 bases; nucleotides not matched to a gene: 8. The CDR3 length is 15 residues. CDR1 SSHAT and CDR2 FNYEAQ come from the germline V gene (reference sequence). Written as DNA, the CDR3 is TGTGCCAGCAGGCCGAGGGGGCTTGGCACCGGGGAGCTGTTTTTT. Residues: CASRPRGLGTGELFF.

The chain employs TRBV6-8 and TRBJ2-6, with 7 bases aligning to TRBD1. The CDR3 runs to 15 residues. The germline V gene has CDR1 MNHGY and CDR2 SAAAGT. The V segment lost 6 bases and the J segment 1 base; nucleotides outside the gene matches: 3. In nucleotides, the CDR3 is TGTGCCAGCAGATCACAGGGGTCTGGGGCCAACGTCCTGACTTTC. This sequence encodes CASRSQGSGANVLTF.

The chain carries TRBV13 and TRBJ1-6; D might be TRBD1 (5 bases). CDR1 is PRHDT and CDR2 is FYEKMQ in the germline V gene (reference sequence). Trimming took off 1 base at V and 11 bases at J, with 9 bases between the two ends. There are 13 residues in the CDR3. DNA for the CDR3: TGTGCCAGCAGCTTAGATGGGACCGCACCCCTCCACTTT. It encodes CASSLDGTAPLHF. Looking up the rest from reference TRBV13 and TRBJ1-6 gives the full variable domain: AAGVIQSPRHLIKEKRETATLKCYPIPRHDTVYWYQQGPGQDPQFLISFYEKMQSDKGSIPDRFSAQQFSDYHSELNMSSLELGDSALYFCASSLDGTAPLHFGNGTRLTVT.

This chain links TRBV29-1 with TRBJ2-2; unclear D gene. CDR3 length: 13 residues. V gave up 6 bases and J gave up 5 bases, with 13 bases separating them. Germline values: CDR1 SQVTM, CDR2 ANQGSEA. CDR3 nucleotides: TGCAGCGTAAGGGCCCTTTGGACCGGGGAGCTGTTTTTT. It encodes CSVRALWTGELFF.

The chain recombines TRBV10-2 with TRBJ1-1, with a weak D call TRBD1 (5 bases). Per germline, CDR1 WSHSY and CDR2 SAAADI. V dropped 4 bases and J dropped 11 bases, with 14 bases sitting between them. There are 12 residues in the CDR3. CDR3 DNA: TGCGCCAGCAGTGTGGGGACCGGAGACGCTTTCTTT. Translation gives CASSVGTGDAFF.

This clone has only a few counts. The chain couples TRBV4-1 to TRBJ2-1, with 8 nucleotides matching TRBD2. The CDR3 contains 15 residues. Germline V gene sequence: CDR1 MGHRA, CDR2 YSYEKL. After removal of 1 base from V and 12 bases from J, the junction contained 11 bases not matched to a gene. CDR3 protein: CASSQGFSGVGGQFF. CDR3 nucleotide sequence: TGCGCCAGCAGCCAAGGGTTTAGCGGGGTGGGCGGGCAGTTCTTC.